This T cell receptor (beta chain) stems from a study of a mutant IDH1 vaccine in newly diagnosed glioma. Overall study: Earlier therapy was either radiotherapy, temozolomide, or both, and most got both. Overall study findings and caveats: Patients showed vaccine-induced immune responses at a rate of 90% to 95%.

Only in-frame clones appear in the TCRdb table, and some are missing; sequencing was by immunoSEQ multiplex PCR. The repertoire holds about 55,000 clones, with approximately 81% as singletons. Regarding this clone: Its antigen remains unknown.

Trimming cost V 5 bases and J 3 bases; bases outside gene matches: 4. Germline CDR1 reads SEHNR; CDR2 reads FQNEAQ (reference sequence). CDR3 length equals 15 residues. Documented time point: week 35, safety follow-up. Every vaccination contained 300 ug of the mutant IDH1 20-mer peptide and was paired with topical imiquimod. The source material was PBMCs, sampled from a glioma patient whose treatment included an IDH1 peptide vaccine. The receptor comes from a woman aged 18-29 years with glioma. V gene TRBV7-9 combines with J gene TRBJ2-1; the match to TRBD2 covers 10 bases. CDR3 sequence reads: CASSLGLAIYNEQFF. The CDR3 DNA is TGTGCCAGCAGCCTGGGACTAGCGATCTACAATGAGCAGTTCTTC.